What follows are 19 T cell receptor beta chains derived from one specimen sequenced in a study of T-cell reconstitution after alpha-beta-depleted transplantation in children. The TCRbeta library was prepared with unique molecular identifiers. TCRdb independently ran MiXCR on the PCR reads; one entry per CDR3 protein. This repertoire shows approximately 500,000 distinct CDR3 sequences, under 12% found once; its top ten account for around 2%. Sample: PBMCs, taken before TCRalphabeta/CD19-depleted stem cell transplant. The receptor source for this set is a child younger than 10 with inherited bone marrow failure, due to receive a stem cell transplant.

This clonotype was recorded a few times. The J gene is TRBJ2-1, the V gene TRBV5-1; D might be TRBD2 (6 bases). Germline-derived CDR1 and CDR2 are SGHRS and YFSETQ. Trimming stripped 4 bases from V and 7 bases from J, with 15 bases between. CDR3 length equals 14 residues. The CDR3 loop reads CASSGGLRPNEQFF. CDR3 DNA: TGCGCCAGCAGCGGGGGACTCCGCCCAAATGAGCAGTTCTTC.

The chain employs TRBV29-1 and TRBJ2-3; the D gene is possibly TRBD2 (6 bases). Germline CDR1 is SQVTM and CDR2 is ANQGSEA. This CDR3 comprises 17 residues. The V end was cut by 6 bases, the J end by 4 bases, with 26 bases between. In DNA, the CDR3 is TGCAGCGTCGGCTGGGCGAAGGGGACGGGAGTAGCAGATACGCAGTATTTT. This sequence encodes CSVGWAKGTGVADTQYF.

This clonotype has at least ten counts. V and J are TRBV19 and TRBJ1-4; 7 nucleotides agree with TRBD1. The germline V gene has CDR1 LNHDA and CDR2 SQIVND (reference sequence). Trimming at V came to 7 bases and at J to 7 bases, leaving 6 bases not matched to a gene. The CDR3 totals 13 residues. The CDR3: CASITGVAEKLFF. As DNA, the CDR3 is TGTGCCAGTATTACAGGGGTCGCTGAAAAACTGTTTTTT. Complete variable domain (other parts from reference TRBV19 and TRBJ1-4): DGGITQSPKYLFRKEGQNVTLSCEQNLNHDAMYWYRQDPGQGLRLIYYSQIVNDFQKGDIAEGYSVSREKKESFPLTVTSAQKNPTAFYLCASITGVAEKLFFGSGTQLSVL.

The chain is built from TRBV20-1 and TRBJ2-7; D gene unclear. CDR1 DFQATT and CDR2 SNEGSKA come from the germline V gene (reference sequence). Trimming stripped 0 bases from V and 5 bases from J, with 11 bases between. This CDR3 has 13 amino acids. CDR3 sequence reads: CSARDRITDEQYF. Here the CDR3 DNA reads TGCAGTGCTAGAGATCGTATAACAGACGAGCAGTACTTC.

This clonotype has a count of ten or more. The chain recombines TRBV25-1 with TRBJ2-6; TRBD2 agrees at 8 bases. The CDR3 sequence is 20 residues long. V lost 5 bases, J lost 0 bases, and 15 bases stayed unmatched. Germline assignment: CDR1 MGHDK and CDR2 SYGVNS. The CDR3 DNA sequence: TGTGCCAGCAGTTACAGTCGGGCAGACGGGAGGGGCTCTGGGGCCAACGTCCTGACTTTC. Translated, it gives CASSYSRADGRGSGANVLTF.

This chain uses TRBV6-2 or TRBV6-3 with TRBJ2-1, with 7 bases that match TRBD2. CDR3 size: 11 residues. The V and J ends lost 6 bases and 10 bases, in that order; junction bases with no gene match: 3. Germline values: CDR1 MNHEY, CDR2 SVGEGT. CDR3 nucleotides: TGTGCCAGCAGCCGCGGGAGAGAGCAGTTCTTC. Its translation: CASSRGREQFF.

This rearrangement joins TRBV12-3 or TRBV12-4 to TRBJ1-1; the D gene is possibly TRBD1 (6 bases). This CDR3 is built from 13 residues. V lost 6 bases and J 6 bases, leaving 14 bases between the germline ends. CDR3 region: CASRPQGRSEAFF. The CDR3, as DNA: TGTGCCAGCAGGCCACAGGGTAGGTCTGAAGCTTTCTTT.

The sample holds many counts of this clonotype. The rearrangement links TRBV10-3 to TRBJ1-2, with TRBD1 matching 9 bases. CDR3 size: 16 residues. Unmatched junction bases numbered 7, after V lost 4 bases and J lost 1 base. Germline values: CDR1 ENHRY, CDR2 SYGVKD. CDR3 coding DNA: TGTGCCATCAGTGTCGACAGGGGGGAAAATAACTATGGCTACACCTTC. It codes for CAISVDRGENNYGYTF.

Notes on this clonotype: A much larger clone lies one base from this, so it may be a read error. This chain connects TRBV11-2 to TRBJ1-1; the D is unclear. In germline, CDR1 is SGHAT, CDR2 FQNNGV. CDR3 size: 15 residues. This chain's CDR3 is CSSSLGFFEAAEAFF. DNA for the CDR3: TGTTCCAGCAGCTTAGGTTTTTTCGAGGCGGCAGAAGCTTTCTTT.

There are many counts of this clonotype. The V call is TRBV13, the J call TRBJ2-7, with 8 nucleotides matching TRBD1. Germline loops: CDR1 PRHDT, CDR2 FYEKMQ (reference sequence). The CDR3 runs to 13 residues. The J segment lost 9 bases and the V segment lost 4 bases, leaving 8 bases of the junction unmatched. The CDR3 sequence is CASSWGQEPAQYF. In DNA form, the CDR3 reads TGTGCCAGCAGCTGGGGACAGGAGCCGGCGCAGTACTTC.

This clonotype was picked up many times. The chain employs TRBV28 and TRBJ2-7; 7 nucleotides match TRBD1. Trimming removed 2 bases from V and 1 base from J; junction bases left unmatched: 11. CDR1 MDHEN and CDR2 SYDVKM come from the germline V gene. The CDR3 runs 17 residues. The CDR3 region is CASSLRQGLGPSYEQYF. The CDR3 nucleotides are TGTGCCAGCAGTTTAAGACAGGGTTTAGGGCCTTCCTACGAGCAGTACTTC.

This clonotype was counted at least ten times. This chain joins TRBV13 and TRBJ2-1, with D possibly matching TRBD2 (6 bases). Germline CDR1 and CDR2: PRHDT and FYEKMQ (reference sequence). Trimming removed 0 bases at V and 15 bases at J, with 18 bases between. The CDR3 covers 14 residues. CDR3 nucleotides: TGTGCCAGCAGCTTAGGAAGTCTAGCGACCGTTCGGTTCTTC. This gives the protein CASSLGSLATVRFF.

The table lists this clonotype with many counts. The rearrangement joins TRBV4-3 to TRBJ2-1; 13 bases agree with TRBD2. Germline CDR1 reads LGHNA; CDR2 reads YSLEER. The length of the CDR3 is 19 residues. Trimming cost V 0 bases and J 3 bases; bases outside gene matches: 8. CDR3 coding DNA: TGCGCCAGCAGCCAAGAAGGACTAGCGGGAGATAATTTCTACAATGAGCAGTTCTTC. Encoded protein: CASSQEGLAGDNFYNEQFF.

This clonotype was observed a handful of times. The chain has TRBV19 and TRBJ2-6, with D unclear. This CDR3 is 15 amino acids long. With 2 bases removed from V and 0 bases from J, the gap between germline ends came to 5 bases. Germline V gene sequence: CDR1 LNHDA, CDR2 SQIVND (reference sequence). CDR3 region: CASSIKSSGANVLTF. In DNA, the CDR3 is TGTGCCAGTAGTATAAAGAGCTCTGGGGCCAACGTCCTGACTTTC.

This clonotype was counted many times. The rearrangement joins TRBV29-1 to TRBJ1-2, with TRBD1 identical over 7 bases. The CDR3 contains 12 residues. V was clipped by 7 bases and J by 5 bases; unmatched bases: 7. Germline CDR1 is SQVTM and CDR2 is ANQGSEA. The CDR3 reads CSARAGGYGYTF. CDR3 sequence (DNA): TGCAGCGCCCGGGCAGGGGGGTATGGCTACACCTTC.

This clonotype was detected ten times or more. The chain uses TRBV7-9 and TRBJ2-7; D is undetermined. The CDR3 is made up of 14 amino acids. V was clipped by 5 bases and J by 2 bases, with 13 bases between them. Per the germline V gene, CDR1 is SEHNR and CDR2 is FQNEAQ (reference sequence). For the CDR3, the DNA is TGTGCCAGCAGCCGGCGTTTGGCCCCCTACGAGCAGTACTTC. Translated: CASSRRLAPYEQYF.

With regard to this clonotype: One base away lies a much larger clone, so this may be a sequencing read error. V is TRBV19 and J is TRBJ2-1; D gene ambiguous. Germline V gene sequence: CDR1 LNHDA, CDR2 SQIVND (reference sequence). CDR3 size: 15 residues. CDR3 coding DNA: TGTGCCAGTAGTATAACGGAAAACTCCTACAATGGGCAGTTCTTC. It encodes CASSITENSYNGQFF.

This clonotype was counted at least ten times. DNA for the CDR3: TGTGCCACCAGTGATCCAAAGGGGGTAGCGGTGACCGGGGAGCTGTTTTTT. This encodes CATSDPKGVAVTGELFF. This chain links TRBV24-1 with TRBJ2-2; either TRBD1 or TRBD2 may supply D (6 bases each). The germline V gene encodes CDR1 KGHDR and CDR2 SFDVKD. With 3 bases removed from V and 5 bases from J, the gap between germline ends came to 18 bases. The CDR3 totals 17 residues.

This clonotype turned up a few times. The J gene is TRBJ2-6, the V gene TRBV27, with D possibly matching TRBD1 (6 bases). This CDR3 is 18 amino acids long. The V end lost 6 bases, the J end lost 1 base, and 19 bases lay between the germline ends. Germline V lookup: CDR1 MNHEY, CDR2 SMNVEV (reference sequence). The CDR3 protein is CASSLGAGKGSGANVLTF. CDR3 nucleotide sequence: TGTGCCAGCAGCCTGGGGGCAGGGAAAGGGTCTGGGGCCAACGTCCTGACTTTC.